The T cell receptor (beta chain) described here comes from a study of T cells expressing NK-cell markers. TCRdb processed the 5' RACE reads again and assigns one entry to each CDR3 protein, with no DNA. The sample's table shows 400,000 to 450,000 distinct CDR3 sequences. Germline V gene sequence: CDR1 SGHVS, CDR2 FNYEAQ. This CDR3 has 16 amino acids. Sequenced sample: blood T cells: a sorted CD56 or NKG2C T cell subset, CD4+ or CD8+ T cells, or bulk PBMC T cells (not recorded which). The chain recombines TRBV7-6 with TRBJ2-7; there is no DNA to check the TCRdb D call of TRBD1. The TCR was taken from a woman between 18 and 75 years old in good health. The CDR3 reads CASSLNVGPHPYEQYF.